The table lists the clone carrying this T cell receptor (beta chain) with a few counts. No antigen is known for it. CDR1 and CDR2 from the germline V gene are SGHTA and FQGNSA. The CDR3 runs 14 residues. The trim removed 5 bases at V and 4 bases at J, leaving 7 bases unmatched. TCRdb analysed the RT-PCR reads with MiXCR anew, one entry per CDR3 protein. The sample yields about half a million distinct CDR3 sequences, 25% seen once. The entry originates in a study of response to subunit inactivated influenza vaccine. Study-level findings and limits: Researchers suggested that each seasonal influenza vaccination recruits few new T cells.

V gene TRBV7-2 combines with J gene TRBJ2-7; 8 bases are shared with TRBD2. The specimen was CD4+ T cells sorted from PBMCs, collected about 5 days after vaccination. This TCR derives from a man in his forties or fifties who received an inactivated influenza vaccine. The CDR3 protein is CASSAYGGVYEQYF. DNA for the CDR3: TGTGCCAGCAGCGCCTACGGGGGGGTGTACGAGCAGTACTTC.